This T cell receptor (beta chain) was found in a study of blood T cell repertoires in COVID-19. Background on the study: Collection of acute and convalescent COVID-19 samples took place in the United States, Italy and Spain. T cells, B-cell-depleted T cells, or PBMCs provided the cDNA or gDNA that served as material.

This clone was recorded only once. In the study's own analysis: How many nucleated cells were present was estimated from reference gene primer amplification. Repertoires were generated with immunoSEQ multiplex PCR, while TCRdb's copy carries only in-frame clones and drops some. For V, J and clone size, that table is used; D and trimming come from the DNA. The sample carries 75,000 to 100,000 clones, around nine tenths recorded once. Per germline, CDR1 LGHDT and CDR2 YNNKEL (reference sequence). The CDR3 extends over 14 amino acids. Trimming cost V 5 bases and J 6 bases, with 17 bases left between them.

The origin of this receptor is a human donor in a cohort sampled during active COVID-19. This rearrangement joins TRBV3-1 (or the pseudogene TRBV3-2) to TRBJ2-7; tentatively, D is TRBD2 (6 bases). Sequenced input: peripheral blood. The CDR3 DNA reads TGTGCCAGCAGCGCGGGACCACTAGCTGCCGAGCAGTACTTC. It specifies CASSAGPLAAEQYF.